Listed below are T cell receptor beta chains from one sample, sequenced in a study of T-cell reconstitution after alpha-beta-depleted transplantation in children. TCRdb re-derived calls from the PCR reads in MiXCR, one entry per CDR3 protein. The table shows roughly 300,000 distinct CDR3 sequences, with about 9.3% occurring only once. Here the sequenced sample was PBMCs from the stem cell graft donor, taken from the stem cell graft. Receptors were obtained from a human donor who donated a stem cell graft to a child with acute lymphoblastic leukemia. Each CDR3 is given with its conserved first and last residue. Fields, in order: clone size, V gene, J gene, D gene, CDR3 DNA, CDR3 protein. A D gene is named only where the DNA matches it firmly. Only part of the rows carry a size: once, few, many, or a class if the clone is expanded.

abundance: .
v_gene: TRBV5-1
j_gene: TRBJ1-1
d_gene: TRBD1
CDR3nt: TGCGCCAGCAGCCCGCGGACAGGGGTAGGGCGGTTCCTGAACACTGAAGCTTTCTTT
CDR3aa: CASSPRTGVGRFLNTEAFF

abundance: few
v_gene: TRBV20-1
j_gene: TRBJ2-7
d_gene: .
CDR3nt: TGCAGTGCTAGAGGGTCCGGCTCCTACGAGCAGTACTTC
CDR3aa: CSARGSGSYEQYF

abundance: few
v_gene: TRBV7-6
j_gene: TRBJ1-2
d_gene: TRBD1
CDR3nt: TGTGCCAGCAGCCCGGGGACAGGGGGCATTTATGGCTACACCTTC
CDR3aa: CASSPGTGGIYGYTF

abundance: .
v_gene: TRBV2
j_gene: TRBJ1-1
d_gene: .
CDR3nt: TGTGCCAGCAGTTTAGGAGGGATGTTCAGCACTGAAGCTTTCTTT
CDR3aa: CASSLGGMFSTEAFF

abundance: many
v_gene: TRBV20-1
j_gene: TRBJ2-5
d_gene: .
CDR3nt: TGCAGTGCTAGACCGGGGGACTTC
CDR3aa: CSARPGDF

abundance: many
v_gene: TRBV5-6
j_gene: TRBJ1-1
d_gene: .
CDR3nt: TGTGCCAGCAGCTCTGGGTGGGTTGAGGGCATGAACACTGAAGCTTTCTTT
CDR3aa: CASSSGWVEGMNTEAFF

abundance: few
v_gene: TRBV6-1
j_gene: TRBJ1-5
d_gene: .
CDR3nt: TGTGCCAGCAGTAAAGGACAGATCAGCAATCAGCCCCAGCATTTT
CDR3aa: CASSKGQISNQPQHF

abundance: once
v_gene: TRBV20-1
j_gene: TRBJ2-3
d_gene: TRBD2
CDR3nt: TGCAGTGCTAGAGAACTAGCGGCAACTAGCACAGATACGCAGTATTTT
CDR3aa: CSARELAATSTDTQYF

abundance: few
v_gene: TRBV6-5
j_gene: TRBJ2-7
d_gene: TRBD1
CDR3nt: TGTGCCACCGGGACAGGGGGCTACGAGCAGTACTTC
CDR3aa: CATGTGGYEQYF

abundance: few
v_gene: TRBV7-2
j_gene: TRBJ2-2
d_gene: .
CDR3nt: TGTGCCAGCAGCCCACCGTCCAGCAGCACCGGGGAGCTGTTTTTT
CDR3aa: CASSPPSSSTGELFF

abundance: few
v_gene: TRBV14
j_gene: TRBJ2-3
d_gene: TRBD2
CDR3nt: TGTGCCAGCAGCCCTTCCATACTAGCGACAGATACGCAGTATTTT
CDR3aa: CASSPSILATDTQYF

abundance: .
v_gene: TRBV20-1
j_gene: TRBJ2-1
d_gene: TRBD2
CDR3nt: TGCAGTGCTAGCGCCCTAGCGGGACGCTACAATGAGCAGTTCTTC
CDR3aa: CSASALAGRYNEQFF

abundance: many
v_gene: TRBV12-3/TRBV12-4
j_gene: TRBJ1-4
d_gene: .
CDR3nt: TGTGCCAGCAGTGGTCAAAATGAAAAACTGTTTTTT
CDR3aa: CASSGQNEKLFF

abundance: .
v_gene: TRBV5-1
j_gene: TRBJ2-7
d_gene: TRBD1
CDR3nt: TGCGCCAGCAGCTTCAGGTCGGGACAGGGGACCTACGAGCAGTACTTC
CDR3aa: CASSFRSGQGTYEQYF

abundance: few
v_gene: TRBV29-1
j_gene: TRBJ2-2
d_gene: TRBD2
CDR3nt: TGCTCTTTAGCGGGAGTTTCCGGGGAGCTGTTTTTT
CDR3aa: CSLAGVSGELFF

abundance: few
v_gene: TRBV30
j_gene: TRBJ2-1
d_gene: .
CDR3nt: TGTGCCTGTCGAGGGGGCAATGAGCAGTTCTTC
CDR3aa: CACRGGNEQFF

abundance: .
v_gene: TRBV20-1
j_gene: TRBJ2-7
d_gene: .
CDR3nt: TGCAGTGCTATCGGGACACATCCCGAGCAGTACTTC
CDR3aa: CSAIGTHPEQYF

abundance: few
v_gene: TRBV29-1
j_gene: TRBJ2-3
d_gene: TRBD2
CDR3nt: TGCAGCGTGGTGCGGACTAGCGGGAGAGATACGCAGTATTTT
CDR3aa: CSVVRTSGRDTQYF

abundance: many
v_gene: TRBV6-5
j_gene: TRBJ2-2
d_gene: .
CDR3nt: TGTGCCAGCAGTTACGATGGCGGTACTCCTTTGTCCGGGGAGCTGTTTTTT
CDR3aa: CASSYDGGTPLSGELFF

abundance: .
v_gene: TRBV7-6
j_gene: TRBJ2-1
d_gene: TRBD2
CDR3nt: TGTGCCAGCAGCTTACTAGCGGGAGGGTTCTATGAGCAGTTCTTC
CDR3aa: CASSLLAGGFYEQFF

abundance: .
v_gene: TRBV28
j_gene: TRBJ1-1
d_gene: .
CDR3nt: TGTGCCAGCACCTCCCCCCCAGGTGGGAACACTGAAGCTTTCTTT
CDR3aa: CASTSPPGGNTEAFF

abundance: few
v_gene: TRBV7-9
j_gene: TRBJ2-4
d_gene: .
CDR3nt: TGTGCCAGCAGCCGTGGCGGGGCGAAAAACATTCAGTACTTC
CDR3aa: CASSRGGAKNIQYF

abundance: many
v_gene: TRBV6-1
j_gene: TRBJ1-1
d_gene: .
CDR3nt: TGTGCCAGCAGTGCAACGAGGAACACTGAAGCTTTCTTT
CDR3aa: CASSATRNTEAFF

abundance: .
v_gene: TRBV7-9
j_gene: TRBJ1-1
d_gene: TRBD1
CDR3nt: TGTGCCAGCAGCGAACAGGGGACCATGAACACTGAAGCTTTCTTT
CDR3aa: CASSEQGTMNTEAFF

abundance: .
v_gene: TRBV10-3
j_gene: TRBJ2-3
d_gene: TRBD2
CDR3nt: TGTGCCATCAGTGAGCCGACTAGCGGGGGCCATTACACAGATACGCAGTATTTT
CDR3aa: CAISEPTSGGHYTDTQYF

abundance: many
v_gene: TRBV12-3/TRBV12-4
j_gene: TRBJ2-5
d_gene: .
CDR3nt: TGTGCCAGCAGCAGTACTAGAGAGACCCAGTACTTC
CDR3aa: CASSSTRETQYF

abundance: few
v_gene: TRBV5-1
j_gene: TRBJ2-1
d_gene: TRBD2
CDR3nt: TGCGCCAGCAGCCAGGGACTAGCGGTTCCGGAGAACAATGAGCAGTTCTTC
CDR3aa: CASSQGLAVPENNEQFF

abundance: many
v_gene: TRBV12-3/TRBV12-4
j_gene: TRBJ2-1
d_gene: .
CDR3nt: TGTGCCAGCACCCGCCGCCATGAGCAGTTCTTC
CDR3aa: CASTRRHEQFF

abundance: few
v_gene: TRBV29-1
j_gene: TRBJ2-3
d_gene: TRBD2
CDR3nt: TGCAGCGCCACGGGGCGGGAGACAGATACGCAGTATTTT
CDR3aa: CSATGRETDTQYF

abundance: few
v_gene: TRBV2
j_gene: TRBJ2-4
d_gene: TRBD2
CDR3nt: TGTGCCAGGGGCTTAGCGGGAGACTCGGGGATTCAGTACTTC
CDR3aa: CARGLAGDSGIQYF

abundance: few
v_gene: TRBV10-2
j_gene: TRBJ2-4
d_gene: .
CDR3nt: TGCGCCAGCAGTGGGGGACAAGGGGCAGGGAACATTCAGTACTTC
CDR3aa: CASSGGQGAGNIQYF

abundance: many
v_gene: TRBV10-3
j_gene: TRBJ2-1
d_gene: .
CDR3nt: TGTGCCATCAGTCCCCAGGGCCCGGGAAGCTCCTACAATGAGCAGTTCTTC
CDR3aa: CAISPQGPGSSYNEQFF

abundance: .
v_gene: TRBV20-1
j_gene: TRBJ1-6
d_gene: .
CDR3nt: TGCAGTGCTAGAACGGGACTCTATAATTCACCCCTCCACTTT
CDR3aa: CSARTGLYNSPLHF

abundance: few
v_gene: TRBV6-1
j_gene: TRBJ2-5
d_gene: .
CDR3nt: TGTGCCAGCAGCAGGGGACGGGCCACCCAAGAGACCCAGTACTTC
CDR3aa: CASSRGRATQETQYF

abundance: .
v_gene: TRBV19
j_gene: TRBJ2-1
d_gene: .
CDR3nt: TGTGCCAGTAGTGTCCGGGACTTAGGCGGTGAGCAGTTCTTC
CDR3aa: CASSVRDLGGEQFF

abundance: .
v_gene: TRBV5-1
j_gene: TRBJ2-4
d_gene: .
CDR3nt: TGCGCCAGCAGCTTGGATACAGGGCAACGCATTCAGTACTTC
CDR3aa: CASSLDTGQRIQYF

abundance: .
v_gene: TRBV6-1
j_gene: TRBJ1-4
d_gene: .
CDR3nt: TGTGCCAGCAGTCCCCGGGAGGGGGGAGTGGAAAAACTGTTTTTT
CDR3aa: CASSPREGGVEKLFF

abundance: few
v_gene: TRBV29-1
j_gene: TRBJ2-7
d_gene: TRBD1
CDR3nt: TGCAGCGTTGAAGGGCAGGCGGGACAGGGGTCCTACGAGCAGTACTTC
CDR3aa: CSVEGQAGQGSYEQYF

abundance: few
v_gene: TRBV10-3
j_gene: TRBJ2-1
d_gene: TRBD2
CDR3nt: TGTGCCATCAGGGCCCCGGAGAGGTCGGGAGGAGAGCAGTTCTTC
CDR3aa: CAIRAPERSGGEQFF

abundance: few
v_gene: TRBV9
j_gene: TRBJ2-7
d_gene: .
CDR3nt: TGTGCCAGCAGCGTAGCGCGGTGGGGAGAGCAGTACTTC
CDR3aa: CASSVARWGEQYF